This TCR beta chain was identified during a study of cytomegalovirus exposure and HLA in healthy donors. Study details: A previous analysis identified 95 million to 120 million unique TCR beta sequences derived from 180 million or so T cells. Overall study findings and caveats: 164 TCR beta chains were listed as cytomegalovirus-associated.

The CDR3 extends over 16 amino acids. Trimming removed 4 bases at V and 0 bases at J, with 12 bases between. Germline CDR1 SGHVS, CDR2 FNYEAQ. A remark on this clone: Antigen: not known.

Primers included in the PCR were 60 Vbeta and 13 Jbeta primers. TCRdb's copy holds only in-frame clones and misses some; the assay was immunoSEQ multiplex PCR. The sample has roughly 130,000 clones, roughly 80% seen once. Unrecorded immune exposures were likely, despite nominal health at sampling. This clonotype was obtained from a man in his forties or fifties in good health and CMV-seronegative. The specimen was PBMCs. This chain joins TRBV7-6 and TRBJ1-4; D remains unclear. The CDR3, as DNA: TGTGCCAGCAGCTACAACAATGCAGCAACTAATGAAAAACTGTTTTTT. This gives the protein CASSYNNAATNEKLFF.